A selection of T cell receptor beta chains follows, all from one sample in a study of OX40 agonist ivuxolimab in advanced cancers. The table came from immunoSEQ multiplex PCR; TCRdb's copy has only in-frame clones and leaves some out. The sample records about 67,000 clones, 80% to 90% being singletons. The source was CD4+ or CD8+ T cells sorted from blood, collected in a trial of the OX40 agonist ivuxolimab. These receptor sequences come from an adult with an advanced solid tumor such as melanoma, head and neck, liver or kidney cancer. The CDR3 runs from the conserved cysteine through the conserved F or W. Each record gives: clone size, J gene, V gene, D gene, CDR3 DNA, CDR3 protein. A D gene is named only where the DNA matches it firmly. Expanded clones are given a class, and other clones once, few, many or no size at all.

>NA|TRBJ1-4|TRBV9|NA
TGTGCCAGCAGCGTAGCTGCAGGGGCAACTAATGAAAAACTGTTTTTT
CASSVAAGATNEKLFF
>NA|TRBJ1-2|TRBV11-3|NA
TGTGCCAGCAGCCATACCCCCGTAAACTATGGCTACACCTTC
CASSHTPVNYGYTF
>NA|TRBJ2-2|TRBV2|TRBD2
TGTGCCAGCAGTGTAGCGGGGGGGAACACCGGGGAGCTGTTTTTT
CASSVAGGNTGELFF
>NA|TRBJ1-5|TRBV28|NA
TGTGCCAGCAGTTTCGAGGGGTGGAATCAGCCCCAGCATTTT
CASSFEGWNQPQHF
>few|TRBJ2-1|TRBV4-1|NA
TGCGCCAGCAGCGCACAGACGGGCGATGAGCAGTTCTTC
CASSAQTGDEQFF
>once|TRBJ2-7|TRBV5-1|NA
TGCGCCAGCAGCTTGGGGTATAGTGGCGAGCAGTACTTC
CASSLGYSGEQYF
>NA|TRBJ2-5|TRBV27|TRBD1
TGTGCCAGCAGTTACAGGGGTGGTGAGGAGACCCAGTACTTC
CASSYRGGEETQYF
>NA|TRBJ1-1|TRBV5-1|TRBD1
TGCGCCAGCAGCTTGGTGGACAGGGGGCTGGGGAACACTGAAGCTTTCTTT
CASSLVDRGLGNTEAFF
>NA|TRBJ2-5|TRBV9|TRBD2
TGTGCCAGCAGCGCGCGACTAGCGGGGGGTTTGGAGACCCAGTACTTC
CASSARLAGGLETQYF
>NA|TRBJ2-5|TRBV18|NA
TGTGCCAGCTCACCACGGCGGGGCACGGGAGAGACCCAGTACTTC
CASSPRRGTGETQYF
>few|TRBJ1-2|TRBV30|NA
TGTGCCTGGAGTCCGACCCCTGACCGTGGCTACACCTTC
CAWSPTPDRGYTF
>NA|TRBJ2-2|TRBV5-6|NA
TGTGCCAGCAGCTTACCGGGAGTCGCCGGGGAGCTGTTTTTT
CASSLPGVAGELFF